The T cell receptor (beta chain) described here comes from a study of blood T cell repertoires in COVID-19. Across the study: Whether acute or convalescent, the COVID-19 samples came from the United States, Italy and Spain.

Study members were between about 18 and 90 years old and lived in 20 to 30 US regions. Recovery among Cohort 3 donors was established by two negative PCRs, clearance, or symptom resolution. In the source study's methods: Estimation of nucleated cell counts was performed using reference gene primer amplification. Produced via immunoSEQ multiplex PCR; TCRdb's table is partial and in-frame only. V, J and clone size are those of that table, while D and trimming were read from the DNA. The table lists 110,000 to 150,000 clones, approximately 90% of them singletons. The sequenced sample consisted of PBMCs or T cells enriched from blood (not recorded which). The receptor was derived from a man in his fifties or sixties who had recovered from COVID-19.

The CDR3: CASSSDVQGRGYNSPLHF. In nucleotides, the CDR3 is TGTGCCAGCAGCTCAGACGTACAGGGTAGAGGCTATAATTCACCCCTCCACTTT. The V and J genes are TRBV7-9 and TRBJ1-6, with a weak D call TRBD1 (6 bases). V was trimmed by 4 bases and J by 3 bases, leaving 19 bases between them. This CDR3 has 18 residues. Germline V lookup: CDR1 SEHNR, CDR2 FQNEAQ (reference sequence).